This T cell receptor beta chain was found in a study of T cell clonality in common variable immunodeficiency (dated by TCRdb to about 2015). What the research found in general, with its limitations: According to the authors, finding the cause of the higher clonality in CVID would require sequencing the repertoires of T cell subpopulations. Reportedly, TCRbeta sequences from CVID had fewer deletions and N-nucleotide insertions, and highly modified clones with 13 or more V deletions were absent from CVID. CVID subjects shared fewer TCRbeta clones with each other than healthy controls did (p < 0.0001). Even though DNA input was the same, control samples had an average of around 81,000 unique sequences each, compared with roughly 30,000 in CVID samples. Increased TCRbeta clonality was found in CVID subjects compared with healthy controls (t-test p = 0.018), with the increase being most characteristic of about a third of subjects. Patient heterogeneity within the CVID cohort put limits on correlating repertoire features with clinical complications.

In the case of this clone: No antigen is known for it. The sequenced fragment ends 3 residues before the CDR3 boundary, so the rest is inferred from the germline J gene.

Per the germline V gene, SGHDT is the CDR1 and YYEEEE is the CDR2. The CDR3 contains 14 residues, cysteine and phenylalanine counted. The CDR3 was read in part: 33 bases, with the frame set at base 1. The trim is 2 bases for V and 2 bases for J, with a gap of 10 bases between the germline ends. CVID was diagnosed by standard criteria: serum IgG, IgA and/or IgM reduced below normal range, plus specific antibody deficiency. A total of 44 subjects (about 15 female and roughly 29 male; age range about 9 to 65 years, mean age roughly 40) were included in the CVID group. Predominantly Caucasian heritage was noted among both the CVID patients and the healthy controls. All CVID subjects had received replacement immunoglobulin therapy for at least one year at the time of study participation. No CVID subject was ill or taking immunomodulatory or immunosuppressive medication when blood was collected. Heparinized peripheral whole blood samples of 5 to 8 ml were collected from each donor. TCRbeta CDR3 repertoires were sequenced from genomic DNA of adults with common variable immune deficiency (CVID) and healthy adult controls. Diluted blood was density-centrifuged over Hypaque 1077 or Ficoll-Paque to isolate peripheral blood mononuclear cells. Genomic DNA was extracted from unsorted mononuclear cells by Qiagen column purification or by a centrifugation-based method.

For sequencing, equivalent amounts of genomic DNA were input from CVID and control samples. For every sample, a 60 bp segment covering the rearranged TCRbeta CDR3 region was amplified and then sequenced. TCRbeta amplification used the immunoSEQ assay, a bias-corrected multiplex PCR with high-throughput sequencing. As for how the authors treated the data: Every unique nucleotide sequence was considered a clone and was annotated with V, D and J genes, copy number and frequency. Sequences were labeled productive if in frame, and non-productive if out of frame or containing stop codons. As previously described, Shannon's entropy was used to calculate clonality. The predicted amino acid sequences of productive clones were used to derive the mean CDR3 Kyte-Doolittle hydropathy. Using the R hclust function, scaled V gene usage was clustered hierarchically with Manhattan distance and complete linkage. Sharing of clones by CDR3 amino acid sequence was evaluated through resampling of 12 repertoires per group over 100 rounds. The repertoires were searched for about 68 published EBV-specific TCRbeta sequences and 245 published CMV-specific TCRbeta sequences. After two CVID samples that produced fewer than 10,000 sequences were dropped from the analysis, around 40 CVID repertoires remained. Drawn from immuneACCESS, this table holds only the in-frame rearrangements with V and J called that TCRdb kept. Clones are partly lost; checked studies trace under half to an unresolved V gene and leave the rest unexplained. The D gene and trimming were derived from the DNA, and the V and J assignments and clone size from that table. In this sample the table shows tens of thousands of clones, and no singletons are among them. Of the sample, approximately 30% is held by the ten largest clones.

This clonotype originated in a human donor with common variable immunodeficiency. Sequencing was done on a sample of peripheral blood mononuclear cells. This receptor chain uses TRBV5-6 and TRBJ2-5; the D gene is perhaps TRBD1, on 6 matching bases. The sequenced part of the CDR3 DNA is TGTGCCAGCAGCTTTCAGGGACAACAAGAGACC. It codes for CASSFQGQQET. The CDR3 in its entirety is CASSFQGQQETQYF.